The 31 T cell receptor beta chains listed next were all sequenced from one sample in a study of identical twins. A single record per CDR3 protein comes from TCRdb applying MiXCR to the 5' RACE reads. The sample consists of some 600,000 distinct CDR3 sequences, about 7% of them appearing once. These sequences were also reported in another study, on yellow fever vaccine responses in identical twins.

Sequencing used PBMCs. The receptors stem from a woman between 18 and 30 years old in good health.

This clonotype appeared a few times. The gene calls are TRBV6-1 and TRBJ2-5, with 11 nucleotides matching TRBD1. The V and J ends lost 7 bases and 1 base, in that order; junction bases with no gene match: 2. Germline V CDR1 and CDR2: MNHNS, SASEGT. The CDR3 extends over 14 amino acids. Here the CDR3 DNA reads TGTGCCAGCACGGGACAGGGGGGCCAAGAGACCCAGTACTTC. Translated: CASTGQGGQETQYF.

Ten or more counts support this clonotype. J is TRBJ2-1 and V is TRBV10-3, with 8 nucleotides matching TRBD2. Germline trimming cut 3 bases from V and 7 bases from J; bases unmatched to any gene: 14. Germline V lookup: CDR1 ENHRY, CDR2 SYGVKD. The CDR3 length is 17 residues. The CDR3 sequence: CAISDNIRDGRANEQFF. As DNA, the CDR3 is TGTGCCATCAGTGATAATATACGGGACGGGAGGGCAAATGAGCAGTTCTTC.

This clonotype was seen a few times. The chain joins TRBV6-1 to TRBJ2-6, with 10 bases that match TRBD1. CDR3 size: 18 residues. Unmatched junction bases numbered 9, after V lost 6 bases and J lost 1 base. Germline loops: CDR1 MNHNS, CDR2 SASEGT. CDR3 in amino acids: CASSRTGGRSSGANVLTF. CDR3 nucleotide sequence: TGTGCCAGCAGCCGGACAGGGGGTCGGTCGTCTGGGGCCAACGTCCTGACTTTC.

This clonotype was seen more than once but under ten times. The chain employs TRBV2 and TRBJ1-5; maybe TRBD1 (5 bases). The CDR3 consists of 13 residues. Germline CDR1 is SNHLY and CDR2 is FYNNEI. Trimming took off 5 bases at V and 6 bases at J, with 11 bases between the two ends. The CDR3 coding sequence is TGTGCCAGCAGTCAACAGGACGGTCAGCCCCAGCATTTT. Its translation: CASSQQDGQPQHF. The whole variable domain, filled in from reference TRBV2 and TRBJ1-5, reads EPEVTQTPSHQVTQMGQEVILRCVPISNHLYFYWYRQILGQKVEFLVSFYNNEISEKSEIFDDQFSVERPDGSNFTLKIRSTKLEDSAMYFCASSQQDGQPQHFGDGTRLSIL.

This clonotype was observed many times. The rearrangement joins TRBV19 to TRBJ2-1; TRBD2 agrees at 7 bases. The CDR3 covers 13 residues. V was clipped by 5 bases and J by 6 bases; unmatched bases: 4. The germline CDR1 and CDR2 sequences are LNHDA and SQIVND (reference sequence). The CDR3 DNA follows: TGTGCCAGTAGTTTGACTAGCCCCAATGAGCAGTTCTTC. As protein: CASSLTSPNEQFF.

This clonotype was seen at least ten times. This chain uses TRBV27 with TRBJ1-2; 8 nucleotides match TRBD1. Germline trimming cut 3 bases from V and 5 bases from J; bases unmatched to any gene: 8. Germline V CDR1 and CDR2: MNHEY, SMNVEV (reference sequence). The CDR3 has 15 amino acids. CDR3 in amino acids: CASSFWTGKAYGYTF. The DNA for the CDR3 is TGTGCCAGCAGTTTTTGGACAGGGAAAGCGTATGGCTACACCTTC.

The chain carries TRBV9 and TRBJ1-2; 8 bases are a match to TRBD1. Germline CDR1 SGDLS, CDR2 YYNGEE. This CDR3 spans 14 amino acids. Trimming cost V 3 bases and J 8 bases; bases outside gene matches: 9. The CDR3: CASSAAGTGGGYTF. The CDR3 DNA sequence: TGTGCCAGCAGCGCGGCCGGGACAGGTGGAGGCTACACCTTC.

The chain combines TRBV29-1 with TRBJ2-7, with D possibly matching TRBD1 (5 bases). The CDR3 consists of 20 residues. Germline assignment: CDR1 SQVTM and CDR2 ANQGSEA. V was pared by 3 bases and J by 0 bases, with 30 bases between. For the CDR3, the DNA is TGCAGCGTTGAGTCCGAGGATGTGTTGGTCGCAGGGTTGAGCTCCTACGAGCAGTACGTC. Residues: CSVESEDVLVAGLSSYEQYV.

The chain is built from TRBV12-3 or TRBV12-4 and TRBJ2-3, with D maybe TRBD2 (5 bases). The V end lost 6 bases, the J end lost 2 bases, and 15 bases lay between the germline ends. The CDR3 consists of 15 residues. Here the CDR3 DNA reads TGTGCCAGCAGACCCGGGGTTTGGAACACAGATACGCAGTATTTT. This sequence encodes CASRPGVWNTDTQYF.

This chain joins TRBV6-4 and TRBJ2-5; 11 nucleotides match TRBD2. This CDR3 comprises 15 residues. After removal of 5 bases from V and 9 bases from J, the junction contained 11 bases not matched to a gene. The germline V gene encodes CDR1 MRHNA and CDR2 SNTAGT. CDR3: CASSPGTSGVRAQYF. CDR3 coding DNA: TGTGCCAGCAGTCCCGGGACTAGCGGCGTCCGGGCCCAGTACTTC.

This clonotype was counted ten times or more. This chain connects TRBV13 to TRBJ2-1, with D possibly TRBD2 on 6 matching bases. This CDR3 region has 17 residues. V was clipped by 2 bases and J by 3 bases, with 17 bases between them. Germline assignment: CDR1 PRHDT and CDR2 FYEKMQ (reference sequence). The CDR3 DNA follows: TGTGCCAGCAGCTTAAATCGGATGGGGGGATACTACAATGAGCAGTTCTTC. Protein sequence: CASSLNRMGGYYNEQFF.

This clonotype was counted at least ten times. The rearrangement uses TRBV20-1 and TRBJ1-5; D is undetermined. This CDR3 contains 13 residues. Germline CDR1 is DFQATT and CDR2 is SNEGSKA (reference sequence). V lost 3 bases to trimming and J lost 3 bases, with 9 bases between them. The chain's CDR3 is CSASKVNNQPQHF. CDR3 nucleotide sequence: TGCAGTGCTAGTAAGGTAAACAATCAGCCCCAGCATTTT.

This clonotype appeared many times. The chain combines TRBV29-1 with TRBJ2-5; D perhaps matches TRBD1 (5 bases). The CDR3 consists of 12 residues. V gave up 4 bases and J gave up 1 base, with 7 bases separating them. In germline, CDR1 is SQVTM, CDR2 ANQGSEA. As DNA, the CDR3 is TGCAGCGTTGGACAGCTCCAAGAGACCCAGTACTTC. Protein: CSVGQLQETQYF.

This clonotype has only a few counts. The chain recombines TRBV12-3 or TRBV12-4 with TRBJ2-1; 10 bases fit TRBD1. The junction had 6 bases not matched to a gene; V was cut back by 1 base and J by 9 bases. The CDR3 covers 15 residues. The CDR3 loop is CASSLETGGRGEQFF. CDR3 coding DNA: TGTGCCAGCAGTTTAGAGACAGGGGGCCGTGGTGAGCAGTTCTTC.

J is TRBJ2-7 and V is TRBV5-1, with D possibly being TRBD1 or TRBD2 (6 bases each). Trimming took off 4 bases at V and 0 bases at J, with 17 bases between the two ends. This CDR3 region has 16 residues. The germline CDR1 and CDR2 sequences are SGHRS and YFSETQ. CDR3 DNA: TGCGCCAGCAGCCCGGACAGTGGCGGGACCTCCTACGAGCAGTACTTC. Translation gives CASSPDSGGTSYEQYF.

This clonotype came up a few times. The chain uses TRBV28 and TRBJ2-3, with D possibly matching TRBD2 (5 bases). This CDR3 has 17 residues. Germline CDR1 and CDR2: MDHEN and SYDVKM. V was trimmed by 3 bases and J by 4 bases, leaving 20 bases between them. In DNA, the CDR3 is TGTGCCAGCAGTTTGGGTCTTACGGGAAAAAGGGCAGATACGCAGTATTTT. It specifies CASSLGLTGKRADTQYF.

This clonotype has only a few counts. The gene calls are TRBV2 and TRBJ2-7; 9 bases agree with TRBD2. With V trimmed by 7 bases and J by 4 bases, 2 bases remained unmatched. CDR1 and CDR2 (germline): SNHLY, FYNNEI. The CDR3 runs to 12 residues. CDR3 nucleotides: TGTGCCAGCACAGCGGGAGGATACGAGCAGTACTTC. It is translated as CASTAGGYEQYF.

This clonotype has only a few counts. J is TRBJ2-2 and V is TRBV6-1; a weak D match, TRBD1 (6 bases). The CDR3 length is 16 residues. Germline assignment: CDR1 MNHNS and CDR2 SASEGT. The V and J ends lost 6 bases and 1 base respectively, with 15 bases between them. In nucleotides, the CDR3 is TGTGCCAGCAGACCAAACCCGACAGGGAACACCGGGGAGCTGTTTTTT. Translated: CASRPNPTGNTGELFF.

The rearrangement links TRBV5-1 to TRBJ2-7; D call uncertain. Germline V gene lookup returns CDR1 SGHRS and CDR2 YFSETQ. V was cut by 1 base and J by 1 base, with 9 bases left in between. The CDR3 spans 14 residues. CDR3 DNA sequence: TGCGCCAGCAGCTTGTGGGGATATTCCTACGAGCAGTACTTC. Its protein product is CASSLWGYSYEQYF.

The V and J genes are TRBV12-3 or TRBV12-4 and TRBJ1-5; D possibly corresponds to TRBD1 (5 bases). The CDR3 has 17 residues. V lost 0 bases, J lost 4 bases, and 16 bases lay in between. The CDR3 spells CASSLAQFGGMNQPQHF. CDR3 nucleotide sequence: TGTGCCAGCAGTTTAGCGCAGTTCGGGGGGATGAATCAGCCCCAGCATTTT.

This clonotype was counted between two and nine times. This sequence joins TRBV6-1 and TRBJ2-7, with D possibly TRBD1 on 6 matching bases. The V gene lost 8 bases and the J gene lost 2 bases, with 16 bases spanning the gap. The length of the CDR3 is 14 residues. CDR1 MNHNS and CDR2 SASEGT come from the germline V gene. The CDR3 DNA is TGTGCCAGCGGAATCGGACAGACAGCCTACGAGCAGTACTTC. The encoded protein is CASGIGQTAYEQYF.

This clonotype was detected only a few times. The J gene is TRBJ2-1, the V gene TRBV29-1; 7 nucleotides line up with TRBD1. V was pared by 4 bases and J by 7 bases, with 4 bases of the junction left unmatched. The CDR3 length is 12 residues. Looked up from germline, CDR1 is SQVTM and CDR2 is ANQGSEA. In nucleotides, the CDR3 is TGCAGCGTTGCTCAGGGGGTGAATGAGCAGTTCTTC. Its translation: CSVAQGVNEQFF.

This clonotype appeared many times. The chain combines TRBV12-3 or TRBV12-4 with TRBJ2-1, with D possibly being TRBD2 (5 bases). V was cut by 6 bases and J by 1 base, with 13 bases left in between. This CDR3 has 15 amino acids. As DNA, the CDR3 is TGTGCCAGCAGCCGAGGGTTCTCGTCCTACAATGAGCAGTTCTTC. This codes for CASSRGFSSYNEQFF.

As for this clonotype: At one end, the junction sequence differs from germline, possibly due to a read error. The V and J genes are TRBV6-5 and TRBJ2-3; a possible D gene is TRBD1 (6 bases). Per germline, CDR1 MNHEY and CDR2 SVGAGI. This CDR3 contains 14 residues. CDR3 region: CTSSFDRTRDTQYF. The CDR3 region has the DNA TGTACCAGCAGTTTTGACAGGACAAGAGATACGCAGTATTTT.

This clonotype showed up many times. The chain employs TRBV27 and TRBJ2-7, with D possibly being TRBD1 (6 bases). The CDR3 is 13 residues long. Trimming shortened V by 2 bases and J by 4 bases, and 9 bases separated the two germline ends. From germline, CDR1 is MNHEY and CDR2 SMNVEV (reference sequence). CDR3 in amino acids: CASSLTGIYEQYF. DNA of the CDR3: TGTGCCAGCAGTTTAACAGGGATTTACGAGCAGTACTTC.

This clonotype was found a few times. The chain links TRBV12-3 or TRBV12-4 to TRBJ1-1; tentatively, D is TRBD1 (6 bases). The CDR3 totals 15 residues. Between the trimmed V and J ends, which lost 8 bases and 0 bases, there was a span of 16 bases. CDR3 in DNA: TGTGCCAGCGACGGGCTAGGGGGGTTGAACACTGAAGCTTTCTTT. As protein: CASDGLGGLNTEAFF.

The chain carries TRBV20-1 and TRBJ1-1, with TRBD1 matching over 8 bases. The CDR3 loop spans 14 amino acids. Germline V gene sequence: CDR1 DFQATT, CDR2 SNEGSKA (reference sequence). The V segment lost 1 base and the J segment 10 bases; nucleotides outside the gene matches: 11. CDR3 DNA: TGCAGTGCTAGAGGAAAGGGACAGGACGTTGGAGCTTTCTTT. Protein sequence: CSARGKGQDVGAFF.

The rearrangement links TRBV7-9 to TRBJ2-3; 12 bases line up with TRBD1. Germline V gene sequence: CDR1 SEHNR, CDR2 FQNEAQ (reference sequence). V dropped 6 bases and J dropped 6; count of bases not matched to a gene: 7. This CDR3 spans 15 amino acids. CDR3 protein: CASSRGQGARDTQYF. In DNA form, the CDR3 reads TGTGCCAGCAGTAGGGGACAGGGGGCGCGGGATACGCAGTATTTT. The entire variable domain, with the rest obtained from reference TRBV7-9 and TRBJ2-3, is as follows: DTGVSQNPRHKITKRGQNVTFRCDPISEHNRLYWYRQTLGQGPEFLTYFQNEAQLEKSRLLSDRFSAERPKGSFSTLEIQRTEQGDSAMYLCASSRGQGARDTQYFGPGTRLTVL.

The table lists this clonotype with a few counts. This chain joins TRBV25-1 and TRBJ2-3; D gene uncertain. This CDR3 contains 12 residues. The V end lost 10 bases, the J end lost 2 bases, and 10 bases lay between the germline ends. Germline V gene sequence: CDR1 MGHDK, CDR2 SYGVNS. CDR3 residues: CATDAHTDTQYF. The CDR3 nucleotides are TGTGCCACGGACGCCCACACAGATACGCAGTATTTT.

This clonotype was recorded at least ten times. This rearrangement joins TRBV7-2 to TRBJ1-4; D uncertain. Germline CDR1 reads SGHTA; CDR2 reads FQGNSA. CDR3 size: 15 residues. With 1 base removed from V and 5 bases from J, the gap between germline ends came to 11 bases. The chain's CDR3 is CASSLESGLNEKLFF. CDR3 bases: TGTGCCAGCAGCTTAGAAAGCGGATTAAATGAAAAACTGTTTTTT. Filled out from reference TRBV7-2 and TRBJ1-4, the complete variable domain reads GAGVSQSPSNKVTEKGKDVELRCDPISGHTALYWYRQSLGQGLEFLIYFQGNSAPDKSGLPSDRFSAERTGGSVSTLTIQRTQQEDSAVYLCASSLESGLNEKLFFGSGTQLSVL.

This CDR3 is CAIGLVAGMTGELFF. The DNA of the CDR3 is TGTGCCATCGGTCTCGTAGCGGGGATGACCGGGGAGCTGTTTTTT. V and J are TRBV10-3 and TRBJ2-2; 8 nucleotides line up with TRBD2. The CDR3 consists of 15 residues. The germline V gene has CDR1 ENHRY and CDR2 SYGVKD. The junction had 10 bases not matched to a gene; V was cut back by 8 bases and J by 5 bases.